A selection of T cell receptor beta chains follows, all from one sample in a study of cytomegalovirus exposure and HLA in healthy donors. The protocol was immunoSEQ multiplex PCR, while the TCRdb copy is restricted to in-frame clones and leaves out a portion. The sample holds nearly 80,000 clones, roughly 80% seen once. Sequencing input: PBMCs. The receptors come from a woman in her thirties or forties in good health and CMV-seropositive. Both conserved end residues are part of each CDR3. A D gene is named only where the DNA matches it firmly. Rows give clone size only sometimes, using once, few, many, or a class for an expanded clone.

j_call	clone_size	d_call	cdr3_length	v_call	cdr3_nt	cdr3_aa
TRBJ2-5	NA	TRBD1	14	TRBV28	TGTGCCAGCGCCCTACGGACAGGGGGAGAGACCCAGTACTTC	CASALRTGGETQYF
TRBJ2-7	NA	TRBD1	15	TRBV9	TGTGCCAGCAGCCCCAGGACAGGGACGGGGGACGAGCAGTACTTC	CASSPRTGTGDEQYF
TRBJ2-7	NA	TRBD1	15	TRBV5-1	TGCGCCAGCAGCCTGTTAGGGACAGGCTACGACGAGCAGTACTTC	CASSLLGTGYDEQYF
TRBJ2-1	NA	TRBD2	15	TRBV5-1	TGCGCCAGCAGCTTCCTAGCGGGGGGGCTCAGGGAGCAGTTCTTC	CASSFLAGGLREQFF
TRBJ1-5	NA	TRBD1	12	TRBV29-1	TGCAGCGTTCAGGGGGCGGGTCAGCCCCAGCATTTT	CSVQGAGQPQHF
TRBJ1-1	NA	NA	15	TRBV4-2	TGTGCCAGCAGCTCCCCGGAGGGAACTTACACTGAAGCTTTCTTT	CASSSPEGTYTEAFF
TRBJ1-5	NA	NA	15	TRBV2	TGTGCCAGCAGTGAATCCAGGTTGAGCAATCAGCCCCAGCATTTT	CASSESRLSNQPQHF
TRBJ1-1	NA	NA	12	TRBV5-1	TGCGCCAGCAGCCAAACTGGGGGCCAAGCTTTCTTT	CASSQTGGQAFF
TRBJ2-3	NA	NA	15	TRBV7-8	TGTGCCAGCAGCCTCCGAGGGCTCGGCACAGATACGCAGTATTTT	CASSLRGLGTDTQYF
TRBJ2-7	NA	NA	15	TRBV5-1	TGCGCCAGCAGCGGGGTTGTGGGGAGGAACTACGAGCAGTACTTC	CASSGVVGRNYEQYF
TRBJ1-1	NA	NA	14	TRBV9	TGTGCCAGCAGCGTAGTACGAGAGAACACTGAAGCTTTCTTT	CASSVVRENTEAFF
TRBJ2-5	NA	TRBD2	10	TRBV29-1	TGCAGCGTTGATTTAGCGGGGGCGAACTTC	CSVDLAGANF
TRBJ1-1	NA	TRBD1	15	TRBV6-1	TGTGCCAGCAGTGACCTGGGACAGGTGAACACTGAAGCTTTCTTT	CASSDLGQVNTEAFF
TRBJ2-2	NA	TRBD1	18	TRBV5-1	TGCGCCAGCAGCTTGGGGGACAGGGGCGGCCGCTTCAGTGGGGAGCTGTTTTTT	CASSLGDRGGRFSGELFF
TRBJ2-3	NA	TRBD1	14	TRBV5-6	TGTGCCAGCAGCTTACAGGGGATTGCAGATACGCAGTATTTT	CASSLQGIADTQYF
TRBJ1-1	NA	NA	15	TRBV10-3	TGTGCCATCAGTGAAGGGGGATCATCCAACACTGAAGCTTTCTTT	CAISEGGSSNTEAFF
TRBJ1-1	NA	NA	13	TRBV29-1	TGCAGCGTTGAATCGGGTGTGAACACTGAAGCTTTCTTT	CSVESGVNTEAFF
TRBJ2-1	NA	NA	14	TRBV9	TGTGCCAGCAGCGCGTCAGGGACCTACAATGAGCAGTTCTTC	CASSASGTYNEQFF
TRBJ2-7	NA	TRBD2	19	TRBV30	TGTGCCTGGACCCGAACCGGGACTAGCGGGAGAACCCTTTGGGGCGAGCAGTACTTC	CAWTRTGTSGRTLWGEQYF
TRBJ2-7	NA	NA	14	TRBV27	TGTGCCAGCAGTTTAGGGGTTGCGGGACACGAGCAGTACTTC	CASSLGVAGHEQYF
TRBJ2-7	NA	TRBD1	11	TRBV6-1	TGTGCCAGGAGAGACAGGGCTTGGCAGTACTTC	CARRDRAWQYF
TRBJ1-5	NA	NA	12	TRBV5-8	TGTGCCAGCAGCCGAGACTTGAAGCCCCAGCATTTT	CASSRDLKPQHF
TRBJ2-3	once	TRBD2	15	TRBV7-2	TGTGCCAGCAGCTTACGGCGGGAGGTTAGAGATACGCAGTATTTT	CASSLRREVRDTQYF
TRBJ2-7	NA	TRBD1	17	TRBV4-2	TGTGCCAGCAGCCAAGATCCAGTAGGACAGGGGGCAATCGAGCAGTACTTC	CASSQDPVGQGAIEQYF
TRBJ2-7	NA	TRBD1	13	TRBV27	TGTGCCAGCAGATCACAGGGGGACCACGAGCAGTACTTC	CASRSQGDHEQYF
TRBJ1-1	once	NA	14	TRBV29-1	TGCAGCGCTAAAGAGGTCAGATTGAACACTGAAGCTTTCTTT	CSAKEVRLNTEAFF
TRBJ1-1	NA	NA	12	TRBV7-9	TGTGCCAGCAGCCCTTCGGGGTCTGAAGCTTTCTTT	CASSPSGSEAFF
TRBJ2-3	NA	TRBD1	15	TRBV5-1	TGCGCCAGCAGCTCCGGACAGGGGGCGACAGATACGCAGTATTTT	CASSSGQGATDTQYF
TRBJ2-7	NA	NA	12	TRBV12-5	TGTGCTAGCTGCGCTGCGGGTTACGAGCAGTACTTC	CASCAAGYEQYF
TRBJ1-2	NA	NA	14	TRBV4-1	TGCGCCAGCAGCCAAGAATCAGGAAACTATGGCTACACCTTC	CASSQESGNYGYTF
TRBJ1-2	NA	NA	14	TRBV6-1	TGTGCCAGCAGTGAATCAGGGTTTCGAGGCGGCTACACCTTC	CASSESGFRGGYTF
TRBJ2-7	NA	TRBD2	19	TRBV28	TGTGCCAGCAGGGCCCACGGCATGGCTGACAGCGGGAGGGCCTACGAGCAGTACTTC	CASRAHGMADSGRAYEQYF
TRBJ2-3	NA	TRBD2	12	TRBV27	TGTGCCAGTGGGACTAGCGCGGGTACGCAGTATTTT	CASGTSAGTQYF
TRBJ2-4	few	TRBD1	18	TRBV4-1	TGCGCCAGCAGCCAAGATCAAATAGGAACAGGGGGGAAAAACATTCAGTACTTC	CASSQDQIGTGGKNIQYF
TRBJ1-2	NA	NA	13	TRBV28	TGTGCCAGCAGTTTCGGACTTGGCTATGGCTACACCTTC	CASSFGLGYGYTF
TRBJ2-7	few	NA	11	TRBV21-1	TGTGCCATCCGGGGGGGAGGCGAGCAGTACTTC	CAIRGGGEQYF
TRBJ2-1	NA	NA	13	TRBV28	TGTGCCAGCTCCCATCCGGGAATCGGCGAGCAGTTCTTC	CASSHPGIGEQFF
TRBJ1-6	few	NA	13	TRBV19	TGTGCCAGTACGTGGAGCCGTAATTCACCCCTCCACTTT	CASTWSRNSPLHF
TRBJ2-5	NA	TRBD1	16	TRBV7-9	TGTGCCAGCAGCTTAGGGGACAGGGTCTCCCAAGAGACCCAGTACTTC	CASSLGDRVSQETQYF
TRBJ2-1	NA	TRBD2	15	TRBV6-6	TGTGCCAGCAGTCCTCTAGCGGGAGGGCCTAGTGAGCAGTTCTTC	CASSPLAGGPSEQFF
TRBJ2-1	once	NA	13	TRBV27	TGTGCCAGCCATAGGAGCTCCTACAATGAGCAGTTCTTC	CASHRSSYNEQFF
TRBJ2-1	NA	TRBD2	16	TRBV5-1	TGCGCCAGCAGCTTGGCCACTAGCGGGACAAGCAATGAGCAGTTCTTC	CASSLATSGTSNEQFF
TRBJ2-7	NA	NA	13	TRBV28	TGTGCCAGCAGTTTTAGAGGGCCCAACGAGCAGTACTTC	CASSFRGPNEQYF
TRBJ1-5	NA	NA	17	TRBV4-1	TGCGCCAGCAGCCAAGAGTTTGTTAGACCGGGGGATCAGCCCCAGCATTTT	CASSQEFVRPGDQPQHF
TRBJ2-5	NA	NA	14	TRBV27	TGTGCCAGCAGTTTAGGTCGAGGTAAAGAGACCCAGTACTTC	CASSLGRGKETQYF
TRBJ1-2	once	NA	12	TRBV28	TGTGCCAGCAAGGCGGCATTATATGGCTACACCTTC	CASKAALYGYTF
TRBJ2-3	NA	TRBD1	14	TRBV5-1	TGCGCCAGCAGCCCTGGGACAGGGACAGATACGCAGTATTTT	CASSPGTGTDTQYF
TRBJ2-2	NA	TRBD2	18	TRBV4-2	TGTGCCAGCAGCCAAACCTCACCCGGGGGGGTTTTCCCCGGGGAGCTGTTTTTT	CASSQTSPGGVFPGELFF
TRBJ1-2	NA	NA	17	TRBV7-6	TGTGCCAGCAGCCCGCCAGGAGGACTATCATCCGGAAATGGCTACACCTTC	CASSPPGGLSSGNGYTF
TRBJ1-2	NA	NA	13	TRBV7-8	TGTGCCAGCAGCTCGGCCGGGGGGGATGGCTACACCTTC	CASSSAGGDGYTF
TRBJ2-1	NA	TRBD2	15	TRBV25-1	TGTGCCAGCAGTGAGACTAGCGGGTACTACAATGAGCAGTTCTTC	CASSETSGYYNEQFF
TRBJ1-2	NA	TRBD1	13	TRBV5-1	TGCGCCAGCAGCCCGGACAGGGACTATGGCTACACCTTC	CASSPDRDYGYTF
TRBJ2-3	NA	NA	13	TRBV18	TGTGCCAGCTCAGCGACAGTCCCAGATACGCAGTATTTT	CASSATVPDTQYF
TRBJ1-1	NA	TRBD1	15	TRBV13	TGTGCCAGCAGCCCTAGGACAGGGAAGAACACTGAAGCTTTCTTT	CASSPRTGKNTEAFF